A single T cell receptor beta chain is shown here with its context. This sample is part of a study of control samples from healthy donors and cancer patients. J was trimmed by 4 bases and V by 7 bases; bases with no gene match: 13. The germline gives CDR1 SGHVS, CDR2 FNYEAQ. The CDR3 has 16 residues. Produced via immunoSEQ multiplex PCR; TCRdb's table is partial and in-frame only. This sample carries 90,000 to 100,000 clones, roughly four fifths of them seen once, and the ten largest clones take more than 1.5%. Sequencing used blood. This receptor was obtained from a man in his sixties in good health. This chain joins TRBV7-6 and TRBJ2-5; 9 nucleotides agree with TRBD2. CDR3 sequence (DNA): TGTGCCAGCACCTGGGGTCTTAGCGGGAGTGGAGAGACCCAGTACTTC. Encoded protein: CASTWGLSGSGETQYF.